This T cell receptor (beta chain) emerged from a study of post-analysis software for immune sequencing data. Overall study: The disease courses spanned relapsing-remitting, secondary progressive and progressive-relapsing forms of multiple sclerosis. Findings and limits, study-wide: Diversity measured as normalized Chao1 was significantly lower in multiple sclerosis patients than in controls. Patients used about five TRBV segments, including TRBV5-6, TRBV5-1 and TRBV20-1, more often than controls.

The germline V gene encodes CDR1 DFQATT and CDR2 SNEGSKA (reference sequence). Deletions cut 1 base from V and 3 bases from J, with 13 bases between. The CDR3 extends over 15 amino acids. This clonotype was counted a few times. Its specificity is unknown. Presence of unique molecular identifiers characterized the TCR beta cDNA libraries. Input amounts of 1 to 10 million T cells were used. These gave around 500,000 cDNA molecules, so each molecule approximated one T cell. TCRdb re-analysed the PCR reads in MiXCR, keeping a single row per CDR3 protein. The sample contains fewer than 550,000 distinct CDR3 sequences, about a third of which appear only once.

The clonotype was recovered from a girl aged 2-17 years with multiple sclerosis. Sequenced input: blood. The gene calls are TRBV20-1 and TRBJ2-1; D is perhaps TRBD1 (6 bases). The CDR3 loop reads CSARVWDTDYNEQFF. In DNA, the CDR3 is TGCAGTGCTAGAGTGTGGGACACGGACTACAATGAGCAGTTCTTC.